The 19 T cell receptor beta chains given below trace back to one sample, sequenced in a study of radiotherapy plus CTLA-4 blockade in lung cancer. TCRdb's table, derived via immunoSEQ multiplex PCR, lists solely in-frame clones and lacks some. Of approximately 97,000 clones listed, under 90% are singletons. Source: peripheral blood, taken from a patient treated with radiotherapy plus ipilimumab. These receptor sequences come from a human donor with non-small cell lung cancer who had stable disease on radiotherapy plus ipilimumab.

CDR3 loop: CASSLAKMVTANEQYF. The CDR3 nucleotides are TGTGCCAGCAGCTTAGCGAAAATGGTGACAGCCAACGAGCAGTACTTC. V gene TRBV7-6 combines with J gene TRBJ2-7; D is possibly TRBD1 (5 bases). Germline CDR1 and CDR2: SGHVS and FNYEAQ. There are 16 residues in the CDR3. The V gene lost 0 bases and the J gene lost 5 bases, with 17 bases spanning the gap.

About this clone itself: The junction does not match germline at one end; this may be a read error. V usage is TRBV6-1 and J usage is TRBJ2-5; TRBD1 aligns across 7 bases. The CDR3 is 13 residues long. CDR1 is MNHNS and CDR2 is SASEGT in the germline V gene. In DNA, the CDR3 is TGTGCCAACAGTGGCCGGGACAGAGAGACCCAGTACTTC. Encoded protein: CANSGRDRETQYF.

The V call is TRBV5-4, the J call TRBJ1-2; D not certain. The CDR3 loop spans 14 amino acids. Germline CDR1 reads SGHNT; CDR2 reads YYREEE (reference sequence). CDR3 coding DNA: TGTGCTACCCAATCCAGGTCGGCGATATATGGCTACACCTTC. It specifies CATQSRSAIYGYTF.

For the CDR3, the DNA is TGTGCCAGCAGTGAAAATGGGGGTCGAGCTTTCTTT. Translation gives CASSENGGRAFF. The genes are TRBV2 and TRBJ1-1, with a possible D match to TRBD1 (5 bases). The germline CDR1 and CDR2 sequences are SNHLY and FYNNEI. V gave up 2 bases and J gave up 10 bases, with 11 bases separating them. The CDR3 has 12 amino acids.

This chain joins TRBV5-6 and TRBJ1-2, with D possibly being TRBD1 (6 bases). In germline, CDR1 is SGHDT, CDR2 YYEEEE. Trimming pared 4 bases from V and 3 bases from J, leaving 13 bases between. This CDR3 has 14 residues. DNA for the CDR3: TGTGCCAGCAGCGCGGGGAGGGGGGACTATGGCTACACCTTC. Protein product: CASSAGRGDYGYTF.

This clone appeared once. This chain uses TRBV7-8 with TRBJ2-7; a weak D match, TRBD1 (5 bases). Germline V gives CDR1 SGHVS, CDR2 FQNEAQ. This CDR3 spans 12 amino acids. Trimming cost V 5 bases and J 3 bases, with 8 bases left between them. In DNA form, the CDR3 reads TGTGCCAGCAGCGACCAGGGCTACGAGCAGTACTTC. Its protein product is CASSDQGYEQYF.

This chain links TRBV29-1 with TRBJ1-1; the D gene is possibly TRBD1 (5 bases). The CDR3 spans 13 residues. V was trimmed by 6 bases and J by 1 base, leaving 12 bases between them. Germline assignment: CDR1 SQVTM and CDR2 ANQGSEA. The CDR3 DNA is TGCAGCGTATTGGTGGGGGGGAACACTGAAGCTTTCTTT. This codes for CSVLVGGNTEAFF.

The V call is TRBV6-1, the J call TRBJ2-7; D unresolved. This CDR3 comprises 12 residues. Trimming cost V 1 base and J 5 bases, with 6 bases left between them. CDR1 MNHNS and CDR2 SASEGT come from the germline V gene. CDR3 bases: TGTGCCAGCAGTGAAGGGTGGAACGAGCAGTACTTC. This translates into CASSEGWNEQYF.

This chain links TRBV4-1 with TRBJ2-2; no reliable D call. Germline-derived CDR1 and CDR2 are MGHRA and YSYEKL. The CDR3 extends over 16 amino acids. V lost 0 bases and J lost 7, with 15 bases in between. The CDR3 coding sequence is TGCGCCAGCAGCCAAGAGGCCGTCGTGGGCCTCGGGGAGCTGTTTTTT. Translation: CASSQEAVVGLGELFF.

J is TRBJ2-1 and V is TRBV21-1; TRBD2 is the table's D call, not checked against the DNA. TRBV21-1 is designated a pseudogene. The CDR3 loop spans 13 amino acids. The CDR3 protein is CASPGTSNNEQFF. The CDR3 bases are TGTGCCAGCCCCGGGACTAGCAACAATGAGCAGTTCTTC.

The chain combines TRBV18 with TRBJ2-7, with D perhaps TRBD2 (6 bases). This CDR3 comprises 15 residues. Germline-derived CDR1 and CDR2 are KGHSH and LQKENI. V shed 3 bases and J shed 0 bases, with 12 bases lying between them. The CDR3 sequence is CASSPGTPSSYEQYF. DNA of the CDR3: TGTGCCAGCTCACCCGGGACTCCCTCCTCCTACGAGCAGTACTTC.

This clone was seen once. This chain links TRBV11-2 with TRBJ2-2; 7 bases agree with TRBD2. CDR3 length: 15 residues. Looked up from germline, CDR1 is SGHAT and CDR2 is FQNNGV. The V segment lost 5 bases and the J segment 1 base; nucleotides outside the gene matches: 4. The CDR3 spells CASSPLAVNTGELFF. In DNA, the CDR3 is TGTGCCAGCAGCCCTCTAGCGGTGAACACCGGGGAGCTGTTTTTT.

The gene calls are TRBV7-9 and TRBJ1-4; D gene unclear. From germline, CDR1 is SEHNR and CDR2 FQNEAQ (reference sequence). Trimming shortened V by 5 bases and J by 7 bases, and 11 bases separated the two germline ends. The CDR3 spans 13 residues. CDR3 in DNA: TGTGCCAGCAGCCCACACGGGATTGAAAAACTGTTTTTT. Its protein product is CASSPHGIEKLFF.

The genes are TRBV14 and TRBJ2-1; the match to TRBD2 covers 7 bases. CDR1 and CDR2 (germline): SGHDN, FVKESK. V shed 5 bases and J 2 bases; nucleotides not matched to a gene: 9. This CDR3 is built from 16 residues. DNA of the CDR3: TGTGCCAGCAGCAAATACGGGGGGACTACCTACAATGAGCAGTTCTTC. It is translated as CASSKYGGTTYNEQFF.

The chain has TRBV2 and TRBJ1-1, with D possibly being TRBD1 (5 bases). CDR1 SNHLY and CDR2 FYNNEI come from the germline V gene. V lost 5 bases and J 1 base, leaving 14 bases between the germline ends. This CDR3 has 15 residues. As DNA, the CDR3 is TGTGCCAGCAGTTACTCGGGACTCCCGAACACTGAAGCTTTCTTT. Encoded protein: CASSYSGLPNTEAFF.

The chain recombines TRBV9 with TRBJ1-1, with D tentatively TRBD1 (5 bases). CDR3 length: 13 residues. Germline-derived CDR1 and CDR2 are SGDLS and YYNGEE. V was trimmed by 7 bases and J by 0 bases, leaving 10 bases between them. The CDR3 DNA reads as TGTGCCAGCGGTAGGGGTGTGAACACTGAAGCTTTCTTT. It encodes CASGRGVNTEAFF.

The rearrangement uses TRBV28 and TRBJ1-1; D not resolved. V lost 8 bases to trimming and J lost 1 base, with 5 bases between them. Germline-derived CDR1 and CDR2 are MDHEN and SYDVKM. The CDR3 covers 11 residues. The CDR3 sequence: CASHRNTEAFF. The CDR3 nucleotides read TGTGCCAGCCACAGGAACACTGAAGCTTTCTTT.

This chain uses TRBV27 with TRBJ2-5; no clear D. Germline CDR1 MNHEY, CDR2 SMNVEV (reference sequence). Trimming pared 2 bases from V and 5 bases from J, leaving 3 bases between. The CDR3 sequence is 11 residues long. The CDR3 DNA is TGTGCCAGCAGTTTACTGGAGACCCAGTACTTC. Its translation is CASSLLETQYF.

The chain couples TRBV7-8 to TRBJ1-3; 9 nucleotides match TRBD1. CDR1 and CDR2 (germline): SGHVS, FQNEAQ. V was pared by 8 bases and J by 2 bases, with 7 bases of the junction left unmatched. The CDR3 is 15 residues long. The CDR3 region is CASSRDRAPGNTIYF. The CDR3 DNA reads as TGTGCCAGCTCCCGGGACAGGGCACCTGGAAACACCATATATTTT. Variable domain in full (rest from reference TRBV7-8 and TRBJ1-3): GAGVSQSPRYKVAKRGQDVALRCDPISGHVSLFWYQQALGQGPEFLTYFQNEAQLDKSGLPSDRFFAERPEGSVSTLKIQRTQQEDSAVYLCASSRDRAPGNTIYFGEGSWLTVV.